Given below is one T cell receptor (beta chain) in context. The data are from a study of blood T cell repertoires in COVID-19. About the research overall: Specimens from acute and convalescent COVID-19 originated in the United States, Italy and Spain. T cells, B-cell-depleted T cells, or PBMCs supplied cDNA or gDNA.

In the original analysis: Cell counts per sample came from amplifying reference gene primers. Here immunoSEQ multiplex PCR was the method, and the copy in TCRdb shows in-frame clones only, minus some. V, J and clone size were drawn from that table, and D and trimming were deduced from the DNA. The data hold around 150,000 clones, with roughly 80% observed a single time. The germline CDR1 and CDR2 sequences are MNHEY and SVGEGT. Trimming cost V 0 bases and J 10 bases, with 4 bases left between them. CDR3 length equals 12 residues. Material: peripheral blood. The TCR originated in a man between 60 and 70 years old who had recovered from COVID-19. The J gene is TRBJ1-6, the V gene TRBV6-2 or TRBV6-3, with D hard to call. CDR3 DNA sequence: TGTGCCAGCAGTTACTCCTTGTCACCCCTCCACTTT. Protein product: CASSYSLSPLHF.